These 26 T cell receptor beta chains share one sample of origin, sequenced in a study of low-dose radiotherapy and immunotherapy resistance in tumors. The time point was: before trial treatment. Primers targeting TRAV and TRBV primed first-strand cDNA, covering alpha and beta chains. Over roughly 18 PCR cycles, TCRs were amplified from a constant-region primer and V-primer adapter. TCRdb independently ran MiXCR on the reads; one entry per CDR3 protein. The sample has tens of thousands of distinct CDR3 sequences; around 27% are singletons. The starting material was PBMCs, obtained before treatment. The receptors were gathered from a male donor with prostate cancer.

In its sample, this clonotype was seen many times. This chain links TRBV9 with TRBJ2-1; TRBD2 is a possible D gene (7 bases). CDR3 size: 16 residues. Germline V gives CDR1 SGDLS, CDR2 YYNGEE. The germline V and J ends were trimmed by 2 bases and 2 bases, with 14 bases remaining between them. The CDR3 DNA follows: TGTGCCAGCAGCGTGGGGAGGGGGAATACCTACAATGAGCAGTTCTTC. It specifies CASSVGRGNTYNEQFF.

This clonotype has ten or more counts. The rearrangement links TRBV27 to TRBJ2-7, with TRBD1 matching over 7 bases. CDR3 length equals 15 residues. Trimming at V came to 4 bases and at J to 5 bases, leaving 11 bases not matched to a gene. Germline lookup yields CDR1 MNHEY and CDR2 SMNVEV (reference sequence). This CDR3 is CASSSRTGLIHEQYF. Here the CDR3 DNA reads TGTGCCAGCAGTTCCCGGACAGGTTTAATCCACGAGCAGTACTTC.

In this sample, this clonotype turned up once. The V gene is TRBV9, the J gene TRBJ2-1; no definite D call. The V and J ends lost 2 bases and 0 bases respectively, with 9 bases between them. The CDR3 has 15 residues. Germline loops: CDR1 SGDLS, CDR2 YYNGEE. The CDR3 region has the DNA TGTGCCAGCAGCGTGGGCTTGAGCTCCTACAATGAGCAGTTCTTC. It encodes CASSVGLSSYNEQFF.

The chain uses TRBV28 and TRBJ1-2, with 7 bases that match TRBD1. CDR1 MDHEN and CDR2 SYDVKM come from the germline V gene. The J segment lost 6 bases and the V segment lost 10 bases, leaving 20 bases of the junction unmatched. The CDR3 loop spans 16 amino acids. CDR3 residues: CATQATPGQKADGYTF. The CDR3 DNA follows: TGTGCCACCCAAGCGACTCCGGGACAGAAAGCAGATGGCTACACCTTC.

The chain couples TRBV2 to TRBJ2-3, with D maybe TRBD2 (6 bases). The CDR3 spans 13 residues. CDR1 is SNHLY and CDR2 is FYNNEI in the germline V gene. The germline V and J ends were trimmed by 8 bases and 5 bases, with 14 bases remaining between them. CDR3 nucleotides: TGTGCCAGCGGGACTGTGCTCAGAGATACGCAGTATTTT. Translating it yields CASGTVLRDTQYF.

The V call is TRBV5-1, the J call TRBJ1-1; 9 bases line up with TRBD1. The germline V gene encodes CDR1 SGHRS and CDR2 YFSETQ. Trimming at V came to 4 bases and at J to 0 bases, leaving 4 bases not matched to a gene. The CDR3 runs 15 residues. CDR3 amino acids: CASSRTGGMNTEAFF. Here the CDR3 DNA reads TGCGCCAGCAGCCGTACAGGGGGCATGAACACTGAAGCTTTCTTT.

The gene calls are TRBV15 and TRBJ2-1; D not resolved. The CDR3 loop spans 15 amino acids. Trimming took 0 bases from V and 6 from J, leaving 12 bases between them. Germline assignment: CDR1 LNHNV and CDR2 YYDKDF (reference sequence). CDR3 sequence: CATSRDLASSNEQFF. The CDR3 DNA reads TGTGCCACCAGCAGAGATTTGGCGTCGAGCAATGAGCAGTTCTTC.

There are many counts of this clonotype. This chain links TRBV14 with TRBJ1-1; no firm D call. Germline V gene sequence: CDR1 SGHDN, CDR2 FVKESK. Trimming pared 5 bases from V and 10 bases from J, leaving 17 bases between. This CDR3 is built from 13 residues. CDR3 in amino acids: CASSFTGQAGAFF. For the CDR3, the DNA is TGTGCCAGCAGCTTTACTGGGCAGGCGGGAGCTTTCTTT.

This clonotype has only one observation. Relative to the germline gene, one junction end is altered; a read error may explain this. This chain joins TRBV19 and TRBJ2-3; D uncertain. CDR3 length equals 14 residues. The germline V gene has CDR1 LNHDA and CDR2 SQIVND (reference sequence). CDR3 region: CASRPAPGTDTQYF. The CDR3 nucleotides are TGTGCCAGTAGGCCGGCGCCAGGCACCGATACGCAGTATTTT.

This clonotype was seen repeatedly, ten times or more. This chain connects TRBV6-2 or TRBV6-3 to TRBJ1-1, with 7 bases matching TRBD1. CDR1 MNHEY and CDR2 SVGEGT come from the germline V gene. CDR3 length: 14 residues. V gave up 5 bases and J gave up 1 base; unmatched junction bases: 4. CDR3 sequence reads: CASSPGQANTEAFF. The DNA of the CDR3 is TGTGCCAGCAGTCCTGGACAGGCGAACACTGAAGCTTTCTTT.

This chain uses TRBV5-6 with TRBJ1-1; unclear D gene. Per the germline V gene, CDR1 is SGHDT and CDR2 is YYEEEE. Trimming shortened V by 0 bases and J by 2 bases, and 8 bases separated the two germline ends. The CDR3 has 14 amino acids. The CDR3 sequence: CASSLEGINTEAFF. CDR3 in DNA: TGTGCCAGCAGCTTGGAAGGAATAAACACTGAAGCTTTCTTT.

This clonotype was recorded at least ten times. The V call is TRBV28, the J call TRBJ2-5; perhaps D is TRBD1 or TRBD2 (6 bases each). CDR1 is MDHEN and CDR2 is SYDVKM in the germline V gene. V gave up 1 base and J gave up 5 bases, with 14 bases separating them. The CDR3 is 15 residues long. This chain's CDR3 is CASSLLGGLGETQYF. CDR3 nucleotides: TGTGCCAGCAGTTTATTGGGGGGCCTCGGGGAGACCCAGTACTTC.

This clonotype has just a few counts. The V gene is TRBV29-1, the J gene TRBJ2-1; TRBD1 aligns across 9 bases. V lost 3 bases, J lost 6 bases, and 12 bases stayed unmatched. This CDR3 comprises 16 residues. Germline loops: CDR1 SQVTM, CDR2 ANQGSEA. The CDR3 spells CSVDSGGTGRSNEQFF. CDR3 coding DNA: TGCAGCGTTGATTCTGGTGGGACAGGGCGTTCCAATGAGCAGTTCTTC.

At least ten counts were recorded for this clonotype. The V call is TRBV10-3, the J call TRBJ2-1, with D unclear. Germline V gene lookup returns CDR1 ENHRY and CDR2 SYGVKD. The ends were cut back, 4 bases at V and 5 bases at J, with 6 bases in the middle. CDR3 length equals 12 residues. CDR3 loop: CAISGPNNEQFF. The CDR3, as DNA: TGTGCCATCAGTGGCCCTAACAATGAGCAGTTCTTC.

The table lists this clonotype with a few counts. This chain connects TRBV28 to TRBJ2-7; the D is unclear. The germline V gene has CDR1 MDHEN and CDR2 SYDVKM. V was shortened by 6 bases and J by 4 bases, with 10 bases between the two germline ends. This CDR3 is 12 amino acids long. The CDR3 reads CASSPNGYEQYF. In nucleotides, the CDR3 is TGTGCCAGCAGCCCAAATGGGTACGAGCAGTACTTC.

This clonotype was seen repeatedly, ten times or more. The chain has TRBV5-4 and TRBJ2-2; no definite D call. The CDR3 is 16 amino acids. Trimming took off 3 bases at V and 1 base at J, with 13 bases between the two ends. The germline CDR1 and CDR2 sequences are SGHNT and YYREEE (reference sequence). The CDR3 DNA reads TGTGCCAGCAGCTCTAAAACGGACGGGAACACCGGGGAGCTGTTTTTT. This gives the protein CASSSKTDGNTGELFF.

In this sample, this clonotype turned up many times. The V call is TRBV10-1, the J call TRBJ2-1; 7 bases are shared with TRBD2. CDR3 length: 14 amino acids. Trimming cost V 5 bases and J 4 bases; bases outside gene matches: 5. Germline V gene sequence: CDR1 WNHNN, CDR2 SYGVQD (reference sequence). CDR3 loop: CASSPSGLYNEQFF. The CDR3 coding sequence is TGCGCCAGCAGTCCTAGCGGACTATACAATGAGCAGTTCTTC.

This clonotype was observed at least ten times. V gene TRBV10-2 combines with J gene TRBJ2-3; the match to TRBD2 covers 12 bases. CDR1 is WSHSY, CDR2 SAAADI, per germline. The CDR3 is made up of 15 amino acids. V gave up 10 bases and J gave up 1 base; unmatched junction bases: 6. In DNA form, the CDR3 reads TGCGCCACACAAAGACTAGCGGGGGGCACAGATACGCAGTATTTT. Its translation is CATQRLAGGTDTQYF.

The CDR3 reads CASSFGGMGNYGYTF. The CDR3 DNA is TGTGCCAGCAGTTTCGGGGGGATGGGCAACTATGGCTACACCTTC. The chain couples TRBV27 to TRBJ1-2, with D maybe TRBD1 (5 bases). CDR3 size: 15 residues. Germline values: CDR1 MNHEY, CDR2 SMNVEV (reference sequence). V was clipped by 3 bases and J by 2 bases, with 13 bases between them.

V usage is TRBV10-2 and J usage is TRBJ2-5; 8 bases are a match to TRBD2. V shed 5 bases, J shed 5 bases, and the junction held 7 bases outside the gene matches. There are 14 residues in the CDR3. Germline CDR1 is WSHSY and CDR2 is SAAADI. In DNA, the CDR3 is TGCGCCAGCAGTACCGGACTAGCTGGGGAGACCCAGTACTTC. This codes for CASSTGLAGETQYF.

This clonotype was seen at least ten times. The chain couples TRBV21-1 to TRBJ2-5; TRBD2, as called in the table, went unchecked against the DNA. TRBV21-1 is marked as a pseudogene. The CDR3 has 14 residues. CDR3 in amino acids: CASSRTSGQETQYF. CDR3 bases: TGTGCCAGCAGCAGGACTAGCGGCCAAGAGACCCAGTACTTC.

Comments on this clonotype: The limits of the CDR3 on the DNA are not certain, so only TCRdb's listed CDR3 is given. The rearrangement links TRBV20-1 to TRBJ2-2; TRBD2, the table's D call, was not compared with the DNA. The CDR3 has 16 amino acids, counting both end residues. The V gene's germline CDR1 is DFQATT and CDR2 SNEGSKA (reference sequence). The chain's CDR3 is CSASMGTSYGGELFFF.

This clonotype was seen ten or more times. The rearrangement uses TRBV19 and TRBJ2-1; either TRBD1 or TRBD2 may supply D (5 bases each). Germline CDR1 and CDR2: LNHDA and SQIVND (reference sequence). CDR3 size: 19 residues. V was pared by 6 bases and J by 0 bases, with 24 bases between. The CDR3 region has the DNA TGTGCCAGTAGCGCCCAATATGGGACCACCTATCGCTCCTACAATGAGCAGTTCTTC. It specifies CASSAQYGTTYRSYNEQFF.

Worth noting for this clonotype: A read error likely explains this, since a far larger clone differs by one base. The chain links TRBV13 to TRBJ2-1, with TRBD1 as a possible D gene (5 bases). The CDR3 covers 12 residues. Germline CDR1 and CDR2: PRHDT and FYEKMQ (reference sequence). Here the CDR3 DNA reads TGTGCCGGCAGTGCTAGGGGCTGGGAGCAGTTCTTC. This gives the protein CAGSARGWEQFF.

This clonotype has ten or more counts. The chain carries TRBV5-1 and TRBJ1-2, with D perhaps TRBD1 (5 bases). Germline CDR1 and CDR2: SGHRS and YFSETQ. Trimming stripped 2 bases from V and 7 bases from J, with 15 bases between. The CDR3 length is 14 residues. The CDR3 reads CASSLLGDSVGYTF. The DNA for the CDR3 is TGCGCCAGCAGCTTATTGGGGGATTCGGTTGGCTACACCTTC.

The sample holds many counts of this clonotype. The V call is TRBV27, the J call TRBJ2-3, with D tentatively TRBD1 or TRBD2 (6 bases each). From germline, CDR1 is MNHEY and CDR2 SMNVEV (reference sequence). The CDR3 totals 15 residues. The germline V and J ends were trimmed by 6 bases and 4 bases, with 17 bases remaining between them. The CDR3 region is CASSYRRGDADTQYF. The CDR3, as DNA: TGTGCCAGCAGCTATCGAAGGGGGGACGCAGATACGCAGTATTTT.